A single sample gave rise to the 23 T cell receptor beta chains below, sequenced in a study of shared clonotypes between healthy human individuals. TCRdb's table, derived via immunoSEQ multiplex PCR, lists solely in-frame clones and lacks some. The table has around 700,000 clones, 60% to 75% seen once; the top ten hold under 2%. Sequencing was performed on memory CD4+ T cells sorted from blood. Regarding subset: CD45RA-negative fraction. Every receptor here comes from a woman in her twenties or thirties in good health.

About this clone: At one end the junction does not follow the germline gene, possibly because of a read error. The gene calls are TRBV28 and TRBJ1-1; no clear D. There are 13 residues in the CDR3. Germline V CDR1 and CDR2: MDHEN, SYDVKM. CDR3: CASNLRVGTEAFF. The CDR3 DNA reads as TGTGCCAGCAATTTAAGGGTTGGAACTGAAGCTTTCTTT. Based on the CDR3 plus reference TRBV28 and TRBJ1-1, the full variable domain is DVKVTQSSRYLVKRTGEKVFLECVQDMDHENMFWYRQDPGLGLRLIYFSYDVKMKEKGDIPEGYSVSREKKERFSLILESASTNQTSMYLCASNLRVGTEAFFGQGTRLTVV.

The J gene is TRBJ1-1, the V gene TRBV19, with D maybe TRBD1 (5 bases). V shed 7 bases and J shed 1 base, with 19 bases lying between them. This CDR3 spans 16 amino acids. CDR1 and CDR2 (germline): LNHDA, SQIVND (reference sequence). CDR3 amino acids: CASTPNRGNRNTEAFF. CDR3 coding DNA: TGTGCCAGTACCCCAAATCGGGGCAACCGGAACACTGAAGCTTTCTTT. The whole variable domain, remainder taken from reference TRBV19 and TRBJ1-1, is DGGITQSPKYLFRKEGQNVTLSCEQNLNHDAMYWYRQDPGQGLRLIYYSQIVNDFQKGDIAEGYSVSREKKESFPLTVTSAQKNPTAFYLCASTPNRGNRNTEAFFGQGTRLTVV.

The chain joins TRBV18 to TRBJ2-1; 7 nucleotides line up with TRBD2. Trimming at V came to 3 bases and at J to 1 base, leaving 9 bases not matched to a gene. CDR3 length equals 17 residues. The germline gives CDR1 KGHSH, CDR2 LQKENI. The CDR3 protein is CASSPFLSGESYNEQFF. The CDR3, as DNA: TGTGCCAGCTCACCGTTCCTGAGCGGGGAATCCTACAATGAGCAGTTCTTC. Full variable domain (missing parts from reference TRBV18 and TRBJ2-1): NAGVMQNPRHLVRRRGQEARLRCSPMKGHSHVYWYRQLPEEGLKFMVYLQKENIIDESGMPKERFSAEFPKEGPSILRIQQVVRGDSAAYFCASSPFLSGESYNEQFFGPGTRLTVL.

The chain has TRBV10-1 and TRBJ2-3; possibly TRBD2 for D (6 bases). Germline loops: CDR1 WNHNN, CDR2 SYGVQD (reference sequence). V was pared by 3 bases and J by 4 bases, with 11 bases between. This CDR3 region has 14 residues. As DNA, the CDR3 is TGCGCCAGCAGTGATTCAGCGGGTTCAGATACGCAGTATTTT. Its protein is CASSDSAGSDTQYF.

The V and J genes are TRBV6-1 and TRBJ1-3, with D possibly being TRBD1 (5 bases). The CDR3 runs to 12 residues. Germline CDR1 MNHNS, CDR2 SASEGT. The V gene lost 7 bases and the J gene lost 4 bases, with 8 bases spanning the gap. The CDR3 sequence: CASMGDGNTIYF. The DNA for the CDR3 is TGTGCCAGCATGGGGGACGGAAACACCATATATTTT.

The chain uses TRBV28 and TRBJ1-5, with D hard to call. V was trimmed by 2 bases and J by 0 bases, leaving 11 bases between them. This CDR3 is built from 16 residues. The germline gives CDR1 MDHEN, CDR2 SYDVKM. The CDR3 loop is CASSLMRLNSNQPQHF. The CDR3 DNA is TGTGCCAGCAGTTTAATGCGGCTAAATAGCAATCAGCCCCAGCATTTT.

The rearrangement links TRBV28 to TRBJ1-1, with no clear D. The CDR3 covers 13 residues. Germline CDR1 MDHEN, CDR2 SYDVKM. Trimming took off 1 base at V and 5 bases at J, with 8 bases between the two ends. The CDR3 DNA follows: TGTGCCAGCAGTTTATTGAGGGATACTGAAGCTTTCTTT. This translates into CASSLLRDTEAFF.

This clone was counted once. The CDR3 here is CASSLQGMKNTEAFF. In nucleotides, the CDR3 is TGTGCCAGCAGCTTGCAGGGCATGAAGAACACTGAAGCTTTCTTT. V usage is TRBV5-5 and J usage is TRBJ1-1; possible D gene TRBD1, 5 bases. Germline V gives CDR1 SGHKS, CDR2 YYEKEE (reference sequence). There are 15 residues in the CDR3. The germline V and J ends were trimmed by 1 base and 1 base, with 11 bases remaining between them. Complete variable domain (other parts from reference TRBV5-5 and TRBJ1-1): DAGVTQSPTHLIKTRGQQVTLRCSPISGHKSVSWYQQVLGQGPQFIFQYYEKEERGRGNFPDRFSARQFPNYSSELNVNALLLGDSALYLCASSLQGMKNTEAFFGQGTRLTVV.

V and J are TRBV7-8 and TRBJ1-1; D is unresolved. Germline CDR1 and CDR2: SGHVS and FQNEAQ. The CDR3 has 13 amino acids. Trimming cost V 6 bases and J 4 bases, with 12 bases left between them. In nucleotides, the CDR3 is TGTGCCAGCAGTCGAGAGGCGGGCACTGAAGCTTTCTTT. Protein product: CASSREAGTEAFF.

This clone has only a few counts. This rearrangement joins TRBV2 to TRBJ1-2; the D gene is possibly TRBD1 (5 bases). The length of the CDR3 is 16 residues. The germline V gene encodes CDR1 SNHLY and CDR2 FYNNEI. V was trimmed by 5 bases and J by 8 bases, leaving 24 bases between them. The CDR3 sequence is CASSQGINAGPRGYTF. In DNA, the CDR3 is TGTGCCAGCAGTCAAGGCATCAATGCAGGGCCACGCGGCTACACCTTC.

Notes on this clone: Other DNA sequences in the sample encode the same CDR3. The chain links TRBV9 to TRBJ2-3; no definite D call. The CDR3 extends over 15 amino acids. In germline, CDR1 is SGDLS, CDR2 YYNGEE. Trimming cost V 0 bases and J 2 bases, with 10 bases left between them. CDR3 residues: CASSVDGETTDTQYF. The DNA for the CDR3 is TGTGCCAGCAGCGTAGACGGTGAAACCACAGATACGCAGTATTTT.

The V call is TRBV7-7, the J call TRBJ2-2; either TRBD1 or TRBD2 may fit D (5 bases each). The CDR3 is made up of 15 amino acids. V lost 5 bases, J lost 1 base, and 11 bases lay in between. Germline V gene data show CDR1 as SSHAT and CDR2 as FNYEAQ (reference sequence). The CDR3 nucleotides are TGTGCCAGCAGCCCGGGGACGGGGAACACCGGGGAGCTGTTTTTT. It encodes CASSPGTGNTGELFF. The full variable domain, with the rest looked up from reference TRBV7-7 and TRBJ2-2, is GAGVSQSPRYKVTKRGQDVTLRCDPISSHATLYWYQQALGQGPEFLTYFNYEAQPDKSGLPSDRFSAERPEGSISTLTIQRTEQRDSAMYRCASSPGTGNTGELFFGEGSRLTVL.

The genes are TRBV25-1 and TRBJ2-1, with D unclear. The CDR3 totals 14 residues. Trimming cost V 1 base and J 10 bases, with 14 bases left between them. CDR1 is MGHDK and CDR2 is SYGVNS in the germline V gene. This chain's CDR3 is CASSESVSRPEQFF. The CDR3 DNA is TGTGCCAGCAGTGAATCGGTAAGCCGACCAGAGCAGTTCTTC. Variable domain in full (rest from reference TRBV25-1 and TRBJ2-1): EADIYQTPRYLVIGTGKKITLECSQTMGHDKMYWYQQDPGMELHLIHYSYGVNSTEKGDLSSESTVSRIRTEHFPLTLESARPSHTSQYLCASSESVSRPEQFFGPGTRLTVL.

In nucleotides, the CDR3 is TGTGCCAGCAGCTTAGGCAGGGATAACACTGAAGCTTTCTTT. This codes for CASSLGRDNTEAFF. The chain combines TRBV7-9 with TRBJ1-1; D may be TRBD1 (5 bases). This CDR3 region has 14 residues. V was shortened by 1 base and J by 2 bases, with 8 bases between the two germline ends. Germline V lookup: CDR1 SEHNR, CDR2 FQNEAQ (reference sequence). Based on the CDR3 plus reference TRBV7-9 and TRBJ1-1, the full variable domain is DTGVSQNPRHKITKRGQNVTFRCDPISEHNRLYWYRQTLGQGPEFLTYFQNEAQLEKSRLLSDRFSAERPKGSFSTLEIQRTEQGDSAMYLCASSLGRDNTEAFFGQGTRLTVV.

This clone was found many times. This specimen includes other DNA sequences encoding the same CDR3. CDR3 loop: CASSGQLYNEQFF. Here the CDR3 DNA reads TGTGCCAGCAGCGGGCAACTGTACAATGAGCAGTTCTTC. The rearrangement joins TRBV2 to TRBJ2-1, with D hard to call. The CDR3 extends over 13 amino acids. Germline V CDR1 and CDR2: SNHLY, FYNNEI. The germline V and J ends were trimmed by 6 bases and 4 bases, with 10 bases remaining between them.

The chain recombines TRBV19 with TRBJ2-7; D unclear. Germline CDR1 and CDR2: LNHDA and SQIVND (reference sequence). The CDR3 runs 18 residues. V lost 3 bases and J 2 bases, leaving 23 bases between the germline ends. In DNA form, the CDR3 reads TGTGCCAGTAGTATGGAATTACCGCGGTCGGGTTTGACCTACGAGCAGTACTTC. This codes for CASSMELPRSGLTYEQYF.

V and J are TRBV28 and TRBJ1-1; 9 positions match TRBD1. This CDR3 is 15 amino acids long. Losses at the gene ends were 2 bases for V and 4 bases for J; bases not matched to a gene: 5. Germline V gene data show CDR1 as MDHEN and CDR2 as SYDVKM. CDR3 sequence reads: CASSLISGQGTEAFF. CDR3 in DNA: TGTGCCAGCAGTTTAATCTCGGGACAGGGCACTGAAGCTTTCTTT.

The CDR3 protein is CASSPQGSKTQYF. CDR3 DNA sequence: TGTGCCAGCAGTCCACAGGGATCGAAGACCCAGTACTTC. The chain has TRBV27 and TRBJ2-5; possible D gene TRBD1, 6 bases. The CDR3 length is 13 residues. CDR1 MNHEY and CDR2 SMNVEV come from the germline V gene (reference sequence). Trimming left V 5 bases short and J 6 bases short, with 13 bases between.

The chain employs TRBV27 and TRBJ2-2; D call uncertain. Trimming stripped 2 bases from V and 4 bases from J, with 11 bases between. This CDR3 has 15 amino acids. Germline loops: CDR1 MNHEY, CDR2 SMNVEV (reference sequence). The CDR3 DNA reads TGTGCCAGCAGTTTAACGTTGGGGATCACCGGGGAGCTGTTTTTT. Translation: CASSLTLGITGELFF.

This clone is a singleton in its sample. This chain joins TRBV10-1 and TRBJ2-1; 10 nucleotides agree with TRBD2. This CDR3 is built from 14 residues. Germline CDR1 and CDR2: WNHNN and SYGVQD (reference sequence). With 8 bases clipped from V and 9 bases from J, the junction kept 10 bases outside the gene matches. DNA for the CDR3: TGCGCCAGCGGGATAGGGACTAGCGCATCTGAGCAGTTCTTC. The encoded protein is CASGIGTSASEQFF.

This clone was counted once. The V gene is TRBV28, the J gene TRBJ2-1, with 8 bases matching TRBD2. The CDR3 is 17 residues long. V lost 3 bases to trimming and J lost 10 bases; unmatched junction nucleotides: 17. Looked up from germline, CDR1 is MDHEN and CDR2 is SYDVKM. DNA of the CDR3: TGTGCCAGCAGTTTCTCCTTGACTAGCGCTAAGAAAGGGGAGCAGTTCTTC. Translation gives CASSFSLTSAKKGEQFF.

The chain carries TRBV28 and TRBJ2-1, with 9 bases that match TRBD2. Germline CDR1 MDHEN, CDR2 SYDVKM. The CDR3 is made up of 14 amino acids. V lost 3 bases to trimming and J lost 9 bases; unmatched junction nucleotides: 6. CDR3 protein: CASSLLAGAVEQFF. As DNA, the CDR3 is TGTGCCAGCAGTTTGTTAGCGGGAGCAGTTGAGCAGTTCTTC. The full variable domain, with the rest looked up from reference TRBV28 and TRBJ2-1, is DVKVTQSSRYLVKRTGEKVFLECVQDMDHENMFWYRQDPGLGLRLIYFSYDVKMKEKGDIPEGYSVSREKKERFSLILESASTNQTSMYLCASSLLAGAVEQFFGPGTRLTVL.

The chain links TRBV6-6 to TRBJ1-3; D remains ambiguous. The germline V and J ends were trimmed by 5 bases and 4 bases, with 15 bases remaining between them. The CDR3 loop spans 15 amino acids. Germline CDR1 and CDR2: MNHNY and SVGAGI (reference sequence). The chain's CDR3 is CASSLSSLSGNTIYF. CDR3 nucleotides: TGTGCCAGCAGTCTTTCTTCTCTTTCAGGAAACACCATATATTTT.